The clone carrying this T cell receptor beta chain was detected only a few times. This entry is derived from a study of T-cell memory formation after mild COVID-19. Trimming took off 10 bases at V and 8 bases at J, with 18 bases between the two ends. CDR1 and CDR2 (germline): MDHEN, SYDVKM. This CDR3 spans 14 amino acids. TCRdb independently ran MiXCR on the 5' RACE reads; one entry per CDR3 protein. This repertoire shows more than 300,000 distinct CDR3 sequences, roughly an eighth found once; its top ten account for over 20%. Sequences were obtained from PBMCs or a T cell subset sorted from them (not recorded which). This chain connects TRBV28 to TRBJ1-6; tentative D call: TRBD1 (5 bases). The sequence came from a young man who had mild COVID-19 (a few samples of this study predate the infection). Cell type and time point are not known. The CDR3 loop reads CATIRGGLDSPLHF. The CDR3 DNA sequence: TGTGCCACAATTCGGGGGGGTTTGGATTCACCCCTCCACTTT.